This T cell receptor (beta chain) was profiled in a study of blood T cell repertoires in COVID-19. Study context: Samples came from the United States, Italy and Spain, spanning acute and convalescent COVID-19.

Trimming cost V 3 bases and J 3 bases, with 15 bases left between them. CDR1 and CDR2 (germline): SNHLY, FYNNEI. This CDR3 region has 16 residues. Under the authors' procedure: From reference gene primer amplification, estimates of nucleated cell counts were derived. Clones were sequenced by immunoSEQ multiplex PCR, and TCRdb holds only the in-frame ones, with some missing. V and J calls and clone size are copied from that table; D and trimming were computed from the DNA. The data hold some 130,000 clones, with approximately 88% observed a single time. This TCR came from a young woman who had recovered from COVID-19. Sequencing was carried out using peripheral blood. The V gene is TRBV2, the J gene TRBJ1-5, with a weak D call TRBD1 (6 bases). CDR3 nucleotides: TGTGCCAGCAGTGACTTCGGCAGGGGAAACAATCAGCCCCAGCATTTT. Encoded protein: CASSDFGRGNNQPQHF.